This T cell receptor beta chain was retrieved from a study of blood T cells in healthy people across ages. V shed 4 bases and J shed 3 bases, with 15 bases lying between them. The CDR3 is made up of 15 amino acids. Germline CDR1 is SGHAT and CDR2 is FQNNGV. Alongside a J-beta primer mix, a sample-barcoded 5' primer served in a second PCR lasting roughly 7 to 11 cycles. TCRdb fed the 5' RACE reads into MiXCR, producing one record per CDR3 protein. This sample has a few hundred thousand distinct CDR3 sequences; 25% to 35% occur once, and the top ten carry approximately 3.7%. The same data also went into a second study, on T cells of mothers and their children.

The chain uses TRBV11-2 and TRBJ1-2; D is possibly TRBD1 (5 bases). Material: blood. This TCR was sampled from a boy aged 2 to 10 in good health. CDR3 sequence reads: CASSSAGGGDYGYTF. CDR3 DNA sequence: TGTGCCAGCAGCTCTGCTGGTGGGGGAGACTATGGCTACACCTTC. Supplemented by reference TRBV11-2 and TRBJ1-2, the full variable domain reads EAGVAQSPRYKIIEKRQSVAFWCNPISGHATLYWYQQILGQGPKLLIQFQNNGVVDDSQLPKDRFSAERLKGVDSTLKIQPAKLEDSAVYLCASSSAGGGDYGYTFGSGTRLTVV.